Below, 30 T cell receptor beta chains from the same sample are listed, as sequenced in a study of cytomegalovirus exposure and HLA in healthy donors. Both 60 Vbeta primers and 13 Jbeta primers went into the PCR. Profiling relied on immunoSEQ multiplex PCR, and the TCRdb table lists in-frame clones only, not all of them. The sample records around 200,000 clones, approximately 81% being singletons. Sequenced: PBMCs. These TCRs come from a man between 50 and 59 years old in good health and CMV-seronegative.

The genes are TRBV11-2 and TRBJ2-7, with 10 bases lining up with TRBD1. The CDR3 spans 18 residues. Trimming took 1 base from V and 4 from J; bases not matched to a gene: 13. Germline V gives CDR1 SGHAT, CDR2 FQNNGV. Written as DNA, the CDR3 is TGTGCCAGCAGCTTAGTTAATTACGGACAGGGGGTTGATTACGAGCAGTACTTC. Translation: CASSLVNYGQGVDYEQYF. Looking up the rest from reference TRBV11-2 and TRBJ2-7 gives the full variable domain: EAGVAQSPRYKIIEKRQSVAFWCNPISGHATLYWYQQILGQGPKLLIQFQNNGVVDDSQLPKDRFSAERLKGVDSTLKIQPAKLEDSAVYLCASSLVNYGQGVDYEQYFGPGTRLTVT.

V usage is TRBV7-9 and J usage is TRBJ1-1; the match to TRBD1 covers 7 bases. Per germline, CDR1 SEHNR and CDR2 FQNEAQ (reference sequence). The CDR3 covers 12 residues. In DNA form, the CDR3 reads TGTGTAGGGCGGGACAGAGGCACTGAAGCTTTCTTT. Its protein is CVGRDRGTEAFF.

This chain links TRBV7-6 with TRBJ2-2; no reliable D call. CDR3 length equals 15 residues. Trimming cost V 5 bases and J 6 bases, with 16 bases left between them. The germline CDR1 and CDR2 sequences are SGHVS and FNYEAQ. CDR3 DNA sequence: TGTGCCAGCAGCCCCTCAACTGCATCGTCCGGGGAGCTGTTTTTT. Translation gives CASSPSTASSGELFF.

This chain joins TRBV2 and TRBJ1-2; 9 nucleotides align to TRBD1. Germline V lookup: CDR1 SNHLY, CDR2 FYNNEI. CDR3 length equals 14 residues. The V and J ends lost 5 bases and 7 bases, in that order; junction bases with no gene match: 8. CDR3 residues: CASSNSGQGFGYTF. In nucleotides, the CDR3 is TGTGCCAGCAGTAACTCGGGACAGGGTTTTGGCTACACCTTC.

The V and J genes are TRBV4-2 and TRBJ2-7; TRBD2 matches 8 bases. CDR1 LGHNA and CDR2 YNFKEQ come from the germline V gene. J was trimmed by 2 bases and V by 0 bases; bases with no gene match: 6. The CDR3 length is 16 residues. Written as DNA, the CDR3 is TGTGCCAGCAGCCAAGAAGAACGGGGGGGGCCCTACGAGCAGTACTTC. It yields the protein CASSQEERGGPYEQYF.

In this sample, this clone turned up a few times. The chain couples TRBV6-5 to TRBJ1-2; TRBD1 aligns across 10 bases. This CDR3 spans 15 amino acids. Germline-derived CDR1 and CDR2 are MNHEY and SVGAGI. After removal of 2 bases from V and 4 bases from J, the junction contained 4 bases not matched to a gene. The CDR3 spells CASSYGQGDGYGYTF. CDR3 in DNA: TGTGCCAGCAGTTACGGACAGGGGGATGGCTATGGCTACACCTTC.

The genes are TRBV14 and TRBJ2-7; D possibly corresponds to TRBD2 (6 bases). V was clipped by 7 bases and J by 5 bases, with 21 bases between them. The CDR3 has 15 residues. Germline V gene lookup returns CDR1 SGHDN and CDR2 FVKESK. This chain's CDR3 is CASIIEEGLGNEQYF. The CDR3 DNA follows: TGTGCCAGCATCATAGAGGAGGGGCTTGGGAACGAGCAGTACTTC.

The chain is built from TRBV7-9 and TRBJ1-4, with D unclear. V dropped 7 bases and J dropped 4 bases, with 13 bases sitting between them. CDR1 SEHNR and CDR2 FQNEAQ come from the germline V gene (reference sequence). The CDR3 sequence is 14 residues long. The CDR3 DNA reads as TGTGCCAGCACCTCCCCGTCTTTTAATGAAAAACTGTTTTTT. This gives the protein CASTSPSFNEKLFF.

The CDR3 sequence is CASSLVTVLEAFF. CDR3 DNA sequence: TGTGCCAGCAGCTTGGTGACAGTACTGGAAGCTTTCTTT. The chain employs TRBV5-6 and TRBJ1-1; D perhaps matches TRBD1 (5 bases). With 0 bases removed from V and 8 bases from J, the gap between germline ends came to 11 bases. CDR3 size: 13 residues. Germline CDR1 and CDR2: SGHDT and YYEEEE.

J is TRBJ2-5 and V is TRBV7-3, with D possibly matching TRBD2 (6 bases). The V end lost 2 bases, the J end lost 3 bases, and 10 bases lay between the germline ends. The length of the CDR3 is 14 residues. CDR1 SGHTA and CDR2 FQGTGA come from the germline V gene. The CDR3 nucleotides read TGTGCCAGCAGCTTAGGCGGGGTTGAAGAGACCCAGTACTTC. It translates to CASSLGGVEETQYF.

The CDR3 loop reads CASSPRLLGELFF. Written as DNA, the CDR3 is TGTGCCAGCTCACCACGGTTACTCGGGGAGCTGTTTTTT. The chain links TRBV18 to TRBJ2-2; D is ambiguous. The germline CDR1 and CDR2 sequences are KGHSH and LQKENI. The V end lost 1 base, the J end lost 7 bases, and 7 bases lay between the germline ends. The CDR3 is 13 amino acids.

The V gene is TRBV28, the J gene TRBJ1-2; D possibly corresponds to TRBD1 (5 bases). Germline V gives CDR1 MDHEN, CDR2 SYDVKM. Trimming stripped 3 bases from V and 3 bases from J, with 8 bases between. This CDR3 comprises 13 residues. The CDR3 spells CASSLPGDYGYTF. CDR3 bases: TGTGCCAGCAGTTTGCCGGGGGACTATGGCTACACCTTC.

V usage is TRBV5-1 and J usage is TRBJ2-1; 9 bases are a match to TRBD2. The CDR3 has 18 residues. The germline gives CDR1 SGHRS, CDR2 YFSETQ. Unmatched junction bases numbered 15, after V lost 6 bases and J lost 2 bases. CDR3 sequence (DNA): TGCGCCAGCAATCTCCCGGCGGGGGGGCCCAGAACCTACAATGAGCAGTTCTTC. Translation: CASNLPAGGPRTYNEQFF.

The genes are TRBV9 and TRBJ2-2; TRBD2 matches 9 bases. CDR1 is SGDLS, CDR2 YYNGEE, per germline. The CDR3 sequence is 14 residues long. V was pared by 6 bases and J by 3 bases, with 3 bases of the junction left unmatched. CDR3 coding DNA: TGTGCCAGCACCAGCGGGGGGTACACCGGGGAGCTGTTTTTT. This codes for CASTSGGYTGELFF.

The chain couples TRBV21-1 to TRBJ2-7; TRBD1 is the table's D call, not checked against the DNA. TRBV21-1 is a listed pseudogene. The CDR3 contains 16 residues. CDR3 sequence (DNA): TGTGCCAGCAGCCGGGTTTCTACGGACAATGAGCACGAGCAGTACTTC. Translation gives CASSRVSTDNEHEQYF.

This chain connects TRBV4-1 to TRBJ2-2; 9 bases match TRBD1. The CDR3 consists of 15 residues. Per the germline V gene, CDR1 is MGHRA and CDR2 is YSYEKL. V gave up 4 bases and J gave up 1 base; unmatched junction bases: 1. The CDR3 protein is CASSPTGGNTGELFF. The CDR3 DNA is TGCGCCAGCAGCCCGACAGGGGGGAACACCGGGGAGCTGTTTTTT.

This chain links TRBV19 with TRBJ2-7, with 9 bases that match TRBD1. The CDR3 spans 15 residues. Germline assignment: CDR1 LNHDA and CDR2 SQIVND (reference sequence). V shed 6 bases, J shed 7 bases, and the junction held 13 bases outside the gene matches. The CDR3 DNA is TGTGCCAGTAGCTCCTTCGGGACAGGGATTTTGGAGCAGTACTTC. Amino acids: CASSSFGTGILEQYF.

This clone was seen once. The rearrangement uses TRBV6-6 and TRBJ2-7, with unresolved D. Germline values: CDR1 MNHNY, CDR2 SVGAGI (reference sequence). The CDR3 is 13 amino acids. Trimming left V 4 bases short and J 0 bases short, with 7 bases between. CDR3 coding DNA: TGTGCCAGCAGTTTCCTTAGCTCCTACGAGCAGTACTTC. This encodes CASSFLSSYEQYF.

The V and J genes are TRBV5-1 and TRBJ2-3; D gene unclear. In germline, CDR1 is SGHRS, CDR2 YFSETQ. Trimming cost V 5 bases and J 5 bases, with 9 bases left between them. The CDR3 consists of 12 residues. This chain's CDR3 is CASSSSLDTQYF. CDR3 in DNA: TGCGCCAGCAGTTCGTCCCTAGATACGCAGTATTTT.

The gene calls are TRBV4-2 and TRBJ2-5; 8 bases are shared with TRBD2. Germline V gives CDR1 LGHNA, CDR2 YNFKEQ. CDR3 length: 16 residues. J lost 11 bases, V lost 0 bases, and 14 bases had no gene match. CDR3 coding DNA: TGTGCCAGCAGCCAAGAAGGGAGCGGGAGCTTAGTAAAGCAGTACTTC. Translating it yields CASSQEGSGSLVKQYF.

The CDR3 is CASSPEDFAGELFF. Here the CDR3 DNA reads TGTGCCAGCTCACCAGAGGATTTTGCCGGGGAGCTGTTTTTT. The chain links TRBV18 to TRBJ2-2; D is unclear. The CDR3 is made up of 14 amino acids. V lost 2 bases to trimming and J lost 6 bases, with 10 bases between them. CDR1 KGHSH and CDR2 LQKENI come from the germline V gene. The full variable domain, its missing parts supplied by reference TRBV18 and TRBJ2-2, is NAGVMQNPRHLVRRRGQEARLRCSPMKGHSHVYWYRQLPEEGLKFMVYLQKENIIDESGMPKERFSAEFPKEGPSILRIQQVVRGDSAAYFCASSPEDFAGELFFGEGSRLTVL.

This sequence joins TRBV7-2 and TRBJ2-5; 8 positions match TRBD2. After removal of 0 bases from V and 3 bases from J, the junction contained 6 bases not matched to a gene. The CDR3 has 16 residues. Germline CDR1 reads SGHTA; CDR2 reads FQGNSA. CDR3 nucleotide sequence: TGTGCCAGCAGCTTAGCGAACCAGCGGGGGAAAGAGACCCAGTACTTC. Translation: CASSLANQRGKETQYF. Supplemented by reference TRBV7-2 and TRBJ2-5, the full variable domain reads GAGVSQSPSNKVTEKGKDVELRCDPISGHTALYWYRQSLGQGLEFLIYFQGNSAPDKSGLPSDRFSAERTGGSVSTLTIQRTQQEDSAVYLCASSLANQRGKETQYFGPGTRLLVL.

The table lists this clone with a few counts. J is TRBJ2-5 and V is TRBV4-3; the match to TRBD1 covers 8 bases. The end of the DNA fits TRBJ2-7 better, so the J call may be wrong. Germline CDR1 LGHNA, CDR2 YSLEER. The CDR3 is 17 amino acids. Here the CDR3 DNA reads TGCGCCAGCAGCCAAGAATTCCCCGGGACAGGTTTCTACGAGCAGTACTTC. Its protein product is CASSQEFPGTGFYEQYF.

This clone was found a few times. The chain has TRBV10-3 and TRBJ2-6, with D perhaps TRBD1 (5 bases). CDR3 length: 15 amino acids. Per germline, CDR1 ENHRY and CDR2 SYGVKD. Trimming removed 3 bases at V and 1 base at J, with 7 bases between. The CDR3 region is CAISEGESGANVLTF. The DNA of the CDR3 is TGTGCCATCAGTGAAGGGGAATCTGGGGCCAACGTCCTGACTTTC.

The V call is TRBV19, the J call TRBJ1-1, with TRBD1 as a possible D gene (6 bases). The CDR3 is 13 residues long. Trimming stripped 6 bases from V and 5 bases from J, with 13 bases between. Per the germline V gene, CDR1 is LNHDA and CDR2 is SQIVND (reference sequence). CDR3 protein: CASRQGSGTEAFF. The DNA of the CDR3 is TGTGCCAGTAGGCAGGGGAGTGGGACTGAAGCTTTCTTT.

A single count supports this clone. The CDR3 DNA is TGTGCCAGCAGCTTAGAGGGGACTAGGGAGACCCAGTACTTC. Its translation is CASSLEGTRETQYF. The rearrangement uses TRBV7-2 and TRBJ2-5; 8 bases agree with TRBD2. This CDR3 has 14 amino acids. With 1 base clipped from V and 5 bases from J, the junction kept 3 bases outside the gene matches. Germline V CDR1 and CDR2: SGHTA, FQGNSA.

CDR3 in amino acids: CASSQGVTTETQYF. CDR3 coding DNA: TGCGCCAGCAGCCAAGGTGTGACAACCGAGACCCAGTACTTC. The rearrangement uses TRBV4-3 and TRBJ2-5; D unresolved. Between the trimmed V and J ends, which lost 1 base and 5 bases, there was a span of 11 bases. CDR1 is LGHNA, CDR2 YSLEER, per germline. CDR3 length: 14 residues.

The chain recombines TRBV28 with TRBJ1-5; no firm D call. Germline lookup yields CDR1 MDHEN and CDR2 SYDVKM. Trimming left V 5 bases short and J 1 base short, with 12 bases between. This CDR3 contains 15 residues. CDR3 in DNA: TGTGCCAGCAGTCTAAGAACAGTCAGCAATCAGCCCCAGCATTTT. The encoded protein is CASSLRTVSNQPQHF.

The CDR3 coding sequence is TGTGCCAGCAGCTCGAAGTACAGGGGTAAGAACTACGAGCAGTACTTC. This sequence encodes CASSSKYRGKNYEQYF. The gene calls are TRBV5-4 and TRBJ2-5, with TRBD1 matching over 7 bases. The J call is in doubt because the DNA end fits TRBJ2-7 better. Germline CDR1 SGHNT, CDR2 YYREEE (reference sequence). This CDR3 has 16 amino acids.

The chain couples TRBV7-6 to TRBJ1-2; no firm D call. CDR1 and CDR2 from the germline V gene are SGHVS and FNYEAQ. This CDR3 contains 13 residues. Trimming shortened V by 5 bases and J by 2 bases, and 9 bases separated the two germline ends. The CDR3 coding sequence is TGTGCCAGCAGCCCGGAGAGGAACTATGGCTACACCTTC. It yields the protein CASSPERNYGYTF.